The following is a T cell receptor (beta chain) sequence with its context. Its antigen is not known. A clone one base away is much larger, so this may be a read error. This CDR3 is also generated by other DNA sequences in the sample. This CDR3 is 15 amino acids long. Trimming pared 0 bases from V and 2 bases from J, leaving 10 bases between. CDR1 is SGHRS and CDR2 is YFSETQ in the germline V gene. The table came from immunoSEQ multiplex PCR; TCRdb's copy has only in-frame clones and leaves some out. The data hold some 1 million clones, with under 80% observed a single time. This record comes from a study of shared clonotypes between healthy human individuals. General study results and limits: There were few donors, and this limited the genetic and exposure-history diversity represented.

This receptor was obtained from a man between 18 and 29 years old in good health. Sample: memory CD4+ T cells sorted from blood. Subset indicated: CD45RA-negative fraction. This chain links TRBV5-1 with TRBJ2-3; D tentatively reads TRBD1 or TRBD2 (5 bases each). CDR3 sequence reads: CASSLDWGSTDTQYF. CDR3 DNA: TGCGCCAGCAGCTTGGATTGGGGGTCCACAGATACGCAGTATTTT. The whole variable domain, remainder taken from reference TRBV5-1 and TRBJ2-3, is KAGVTQTPRYLIKTRGQQVTLSCSPISGHRSVSWYQQTPGQGLQFLFEYFSETQRNKGNFPGRFSGRQFSNSRSEMNVSTLELGDSALYLCASSLDWGSTDTQYFGPGTRLTVL.